This T cell receptor beta chain was identified during a study of blood T cells in healthy people across ages. The CDR3 sequence is 11 residues long. Deletions cut 7 bases from V and 0 bases from J, with 7 bases between. From germline, CDR1 is SQVTM and CDR2 ANQGSEA. This clonotype was counted a few times. Then a second PCR, running about 6 to 12 cycles, was carried out with a sample-barcoded 5' primer and a J-beta primer mix. TCRdb re-called the 5' RACE reads through MiXCR, storing one row per CDR3 protein. The sample shows about 1,000,000 distinct CDR3 sequences, 45% of them seen only once. Donors were healthy Caucasian individuals from Russia aged roughly 6 to 95. Total RNA was extracted at no less than 6 micrograms per sample.

This clonotype originated in an older woman in good health. Sequencing used blood. The V and J genes are TRBV29-1 and TRBJ2-7, with D uncertain. For the CDR3, the DNA is TGCAGCGGTCGTACCTCCTACGAGCAGTACTTC. This sequence encodes CSGRTSYEQYF.